This TCR beta chain derives from a study of blood T cell repertoires in COVID-19. Generated by immunoSEQ multiplex PCR, the TCRdb table keeps only in-frame clones and is missing some. The sample records 150,000 to 200,000 clones, about 86% being singletons. The length of the CDR3 is 15 residues. Trimming took 3 bases from V and 4 from J, leaving 14 bases between them. CDR1 SGHDN and CDR2 FVKESK come from the germline V gene. This receptor was taken from a woman aged 18 to 35 who had recovered from COVID-19. The V and J genes are TRBV14 and TRBJ2-3; D may be TRBD2 (5 bases). The source material was peripheral blood. The chain's CDR3 is CASSHWESSPDTQYF. The CDR3 DNA reads as TGTGCCAGCAGCCACTGGGAGTCGAGTCCAGATACGCAGTATTTT.